Each of the 21 T cell receptor beta chains below was sequenced from the same sample in a study of beta chain features in type 1 diabetes. Since all of the isolated RNA was reverse transcribed, expressed TCRB transcripts were what got sequenced. The table came from immunoSEQ multiplex PCR; TCRdb's copy has only in-frame clones and leaves some out. The table records about 360,000 clones, about 12% of them present only once. The sample was naive CD4+ T cells from blood. The receptors shown here come from a young man in good health.

This clone has more than one count but fewer than ten. The rearrangement joins TRBV30 to TRBJ1-2; tentative D call: TRBD1 (5 bases). The CDR3 spans 13 residues. With 2 bases removed from V and 4 bases from J, the gap between germline ends came to 11 bases. CDR1 and CDR2 (germline): GTSNPN, SVGIG (reference sequence). The CDR3 reads CAWSKGRGYGYTF. CDR3 DNA: TGTGCCTGGAGTAAGGGGCGTGGCTATGGCTACACCTTC.

V usage is TRBV19 and J usage is TRBJ2-2, with TRBD2 as a possible D gene (6 bases). V dropped 6 bases and J dropped 4 bases, with 15 bases sitting between them. The CDR3 runs 15 residues. The germline V gene has CDR1 LNHDA and CDR2 SQIVND (reference sequence). CDR3 region: CASRALDGGTGELFF. CDR3 bases: TGTGCCAGTAGGGCTCTTGACGGGGGCACCGGGGAGCTGTTTTTT.

The V gene is TRBV28, the J gene TRBJ1-2, with no clear D. The V end was cut by 3 bases, the J end by 3 bases, with 8 bases between. The CDR3 loop spans 13 amino acids. CDR1 is MDHEN and CDR2 is SYDVKM in the germline V gene. This CDR3 reads CASSLNSDYGYTF. CDR3 DNA: TGTGCCAGCAGTTTGAACAGTGACTATGGCTACACCTTC.

The chain uses TRBV28 and TRBJ1-1; D is perhaps TRBD1 (6 bases). From germline, CDR1 is MDHEN and CDR2 SYDVKM. V gave up 8 bases and J gave up 5 bases, with 21 bases separating them. The CDR3 is 15 amino acids. CDR3 in DNA: TGTGCCAGCCCCAGAGGTCAGGGGTTGGGTACTGAAGCTTTCTTT. It is translated as CASPRGQGLGTEAFF.

This clone was detected a few times. The rearrangement links TRBV15 to TRBJ2-5, with a possible D match to TRBD2 (7 bases). The CDR3 has 16 amino acids. Germline-derived CDR1 and CDR2 are LNHNV and YYDKDF (reference sequence). Trimming cost V 2 bases and J 4 bases, with 17 bases left between them. The CDR3 loop reads CATSRRGGGTGETQYF. As DNA, the CDR3 is TGTGCCACCAGCAGAAGGGGGGGAGGAACGGGAGAGACCCAGTACTTC.

This rearrangement joins TRBV27 to TRBJ2-7; 9 nucleotides line up with TRBD1. The CDR3 spans 13 residues. Germline CDR1 and CDR2: MNHEY and SMNVEV (reference sequence). V shed 8 bases, J shed 7 bases, and the junction held 9 bases outside the gene matches. The chain's CDR3 is CASGKQGAREQYF. The CDR3 DNA follows: TGTGCCAGCGGTAAACAGGGGGCGAGGGAGCAGTACTTC.

The chain carries TRBV18 and TRBJ2-7, with 8 bases fitting TRBD2. V lost 1 base, J lost 3 bases, and 8 bases stayed unmatched. This CDR3 region has 16 residues. CDR1 and CDR2 from the germline V gene are KGHSH and LQKENI. In nucleotides, the CDR3 is TGTGCCAGCTCACCACTTCCGGGTAGCGGGGACTACGAGCAGTACTTC. Protein sequence: CASSPLPGSGDYEQYF.

This clone was seen a handful of times. The chain recombines TRBV6-5 with TRBJ2-1; TRBD1 aligns across 11 bases. This CDR3 has 15 residues. Germline assignment: CDR1 MNHEY and CDR2 SVGAGI. The junction had 10 bases not matched to a gene; V was cut back by 7 bases and J by 8 bases. The CDR3 loop is CASTRLGQGVYEQFF. The CDR3 bases are TGTGCCAGCACCCGTTTGGGACAGGGGGTCTATGAGCAGTTCTTC.

The chain uses TRBV2 and TRBJ2-2, with 7 bases identical to TRBD1. V dropped 6 bases and J dropped 6; count of bases not matched to a gene: 7. The CDR3 covers 14 residues. Germline CDR1 is SNHLY and CDR2 is FYNNEI. CDR3 coding DNA: TGTGCCAGCAGACGACAGGGCAGGGCCGGGGAGCTGTTTTTT. Its translation: CASRRQGRAGELFF.

The J gene is TRBJ2-7, the V gene TRBV5-1, with TRBD1 identical over 8 bases. J lost 7 bases, V lost 4 bases, and 19 bases had no gene match. Germline-derived CDR1 and CDR2 are SGHRS and YFSETQ. CDR3 length equals 17 residues. For the CDR3, the DNA is TGCGCCAGCAGCCCTTACCCCCCAACGGCAGGGGGCGGGGAGCAGTACTTC. This sequence encodes CASSPYPPTAGGGEQYF.

This clone was detected only a few times. Other DNA sequences in this specimen translate into the identical CDR3. The V call is TRBV5-1, the J call TRBJ2-3; 10 bases are a match to TRBD1. Germline trimming cut 4 bases from V and 4 bases from J; bases unmatched to any gene: 3. The CDR3 contains 14 residues. Looked up from germline, CDR1 is SGHRS and CDR2 is YFSETQ. The CDR3 here is CASSPGQGPDTQYF. CDR3 sequence (DNA): TGCGCCAGCAGCCCGGGACAGGGGCCAGATACGCAGTATTTT.

As for this clone: A read error may account for a junction end that differs from germline. The genes are TRBV30 and TRBJ1-2; no reliable D call. CDR1 GTSNPN and CDR2 SVGIG come from the germline V gene (reference sequence). CDR3 size: 11 residues. CDR3 sequence reads: CAWSPLGRGDF. In DNA, the CDR3 is TGTGCCTGGAGTCCCCTCGGCAGAGGTGACTTC.

This clone occurred a few times. The CDR3 is CASRGQVGYNEQFF. CDR3 in DNA: TGTGCCAGCAGGGGACAGGTCGGATACAATGAGCAGTTCTTC. The V and J genes are TRBV2 and TRBJ2-1, with 8 bases identical to TRBD1. This CDR3 comprises 14 residues. Germline CDR1 SNHLY, CDR2 FYNNEI. V was clipped by 6 bases and J by 4 bases; unmatched bases: 5.

The rearrangement links TRBV28 to TRBJ1-2; 9 bases map to TRBD1. With V trimmed by 4 bases and J by 6 bases, 9 bases remained unmatched. Germline values: CDR1 MDHEN, CDR2 SYDVKM. The CDR3 runs to 15 residues. The CDR3 is CASSSPPDRGDGYTF. The CDR3, as DNA: TGTGCCAGCAGTTCACCCCCGGACAGGGGAGATGGCTACACCTTC.

This clone appeared a few times. The rearrangement links TRBV5-1 to TRBJ1-2, with D possibly TRBD1 on 5 matching bases. The V and J ends lost 5 bases and 8 bases respectively, with 19 bases between them. There are 14 residues in the CDR3. The germline gives CDR1 SGHRS, CDR2 YFSETQ. CDR3 coding DNA: TGCGCCAGCAGTTCACTTCTCCCACAGGAAGGCTACACCTTC. Its protein is CASSSLLPQEGYTF.

This clone was seen only a few times. In DNA, the CDR3 is TGTGCCAGCAGCTTAAGGGGCACTTTTGGAAACACCATATATTTT. Translation: CASSLRGTFGNTIYF. The chain carries TRBV7-9 and TRBJ1-3, with D possibly TRBD1 on 5 matching bases. This CDR3 spans 15 amino acids. The V gene lost 2 bases and the J gene lost 3 bases, with 11 bases spanning the gap. Germline V lookup: CDR1 SEHNR, CDR2 FQNEAQ (reference sequence).

This clone was detected only a few times. This chain connects TRBV18 to TRBJ2-3; TRBD2 matches at 8 bases. J lost 4 bases, V lost 1 base, and 4 bases had no gene match. CDR3 length equals 15 residues. Germline V CDR1 and CDR2: KGHSH, LQKENI. CDR3 DNA sequence: TGTGCCAGCTCACCACTCGGGGGGGTGCCAGATACGCAGTATTTT. This encodes CASSPLGGVPDTQYF.

This clone turned up a few times. This sequence joins TRBV28 and TRBJ2-7; 8 nucleotides line up with TRBD1. V shed 2 bases and J 4 bases; nucleotides not matched to a gene: 10. Germline V gene lookup returns CDR1 MDHEN and CDR2 SYDVKM. This CDR3 has 16 amino acids. The CDR3 bases are TGTGCCAGCAGTTTAGCGGGACAGGTGATCACATACGAGCAGTACTTC. This gives the protein CASSLAGQVITYEQYF.

The table lists this clone with a few counts. The CDR3 coding sequence is TGCGCCAGCAGCCAAGTCGCAGGGCTGTCTGGCTACACCTTC. It translates to CASSQVAGLSGYTF. The chain couples TRBV4-3 to TRBJ1-2, with D possibly being TRBD1 (5 bases). Trimming removed 1 base at V and 7 bases at J, with 13 bases between. The CDR3 runs to 14 residues. Germline V CDR1 and CDR2: LGHNA, YSLEER.

The chain joins TRBV5-1 to TRBJ1-1; 8 bases map to TRBD1. J gave up 4 bases and V 0 bases, and 2 bases lay outside the gene matches. This CDR3 is 14 amino acids long. Germline V gene sequence: CDR1 SGHRS, CDR2 YFSETQ. The CDR3 DNA sequence: TGCGCCAGCAGCTTGGTAGGGACAGGCACTGAAGCTTTCTTT. This gives the protein CASSLVGTGTEAFF.

J is TRBJ2-7 and V is TRBV25-1, with D unclear. V was trimmed by 6 bases and J by 0 bases, leaving 9 bases between them. CDR1 MGHDK and CDR2 SYGVNS come from the germline V gene. The CDR3 runs 13 residues. DNA for the CDR3: TGTGCCAGCAGGCACGACAACTCCTACGAGCAGTACTTC. It translates to CASRHDNSYEQYF.